This T cell receptor beta chain stems from a study of spatial heterogeneity in lung cancer. A single record per CDR3 protein comes from TCRdb applying MiXCR to the 5' RACE reads. The sample holds under 150,000 distinct CDR3 sequences, 10% to 14% seen once. Time point meaning: blood at routine non-recurrence follow-up after resection. Germline lookup yields CDR1 SGHRS and CDR2 YFSETQ. V shed 0 bases, J shed 1 base, and the junction held 6 bases outside the gene matches. CDR3 size: 17 residues. This receptor was taken from a female donor with early-stage non-small cell lung cancer. The V gene is TRBV5-1, the J gene TRBJ2-4; TRBD2 agrees at 8 bases. This material consisted of PBMCs, taken at follow-up. CDR3 in DNA: TGCGCCAGCAGCTTGGATGCGGGGGGCAAGGCCAAAAACATTCAGTACTTC. It is translated as CASSLDAGGKAKNIQYF. Supplemented by reference TRBV5-1 and TRBJ2-4, the full variable domain reads KAGVTQTPRYLIKTRGQQVTLSCSPISGHRSVSWYQQTPGQGLQFLFEYFSETQRNKGNFPGRFSGRQFSNSRSEMNVSTLELGDSALYLCASSLDAGGKAKNIQYFGAGTRLSVL.